The T cell receptor beta chain under discussion was sequenced for a study of blood T cell repertoires in COVID-19. Study background: The samples span acute and convalescent COVID-19 from the United States, Italy and Spain. In each case, the material was cDNA or gDNA derived from T cells, B-cell-depleted T cells, or PBMCs.

Authors' processing steps: Quantification of nucleated cells was approximated via reference gene primer amplification. Profiling relied on immunoSEQ multiplex PCR, and the TCRdb table lists in-frame clones only, not all of them. The D gene and trimming were derived from the DNA, and the V and J assignments and clone size from that table. Among approximately 230,000 clones, roughly 85% were seen once, and the ten largest hold about 2.2%. This CDR3 is built from 16 residues. V was clipped by 3 bases and J by 4 bases; unmatched bases: 11. CDR1 and CDR2 (germline): MGHRA, YSYEKL. Source material: peripheral blood. The sequence derives from a man aged 25 to 40 who had recovered from COVID-19. The chain uses TRBV4-1 and TRBJ1-2, with 7 bases matching TRBD1. CDR3 sequence reads: CASSQSGTELFYGYTF. Here the CDR3 DNA reads TGCGCCAGCAGCCAGTCCGGGACAGAACTTTTCTATGGCTACACCTTC.